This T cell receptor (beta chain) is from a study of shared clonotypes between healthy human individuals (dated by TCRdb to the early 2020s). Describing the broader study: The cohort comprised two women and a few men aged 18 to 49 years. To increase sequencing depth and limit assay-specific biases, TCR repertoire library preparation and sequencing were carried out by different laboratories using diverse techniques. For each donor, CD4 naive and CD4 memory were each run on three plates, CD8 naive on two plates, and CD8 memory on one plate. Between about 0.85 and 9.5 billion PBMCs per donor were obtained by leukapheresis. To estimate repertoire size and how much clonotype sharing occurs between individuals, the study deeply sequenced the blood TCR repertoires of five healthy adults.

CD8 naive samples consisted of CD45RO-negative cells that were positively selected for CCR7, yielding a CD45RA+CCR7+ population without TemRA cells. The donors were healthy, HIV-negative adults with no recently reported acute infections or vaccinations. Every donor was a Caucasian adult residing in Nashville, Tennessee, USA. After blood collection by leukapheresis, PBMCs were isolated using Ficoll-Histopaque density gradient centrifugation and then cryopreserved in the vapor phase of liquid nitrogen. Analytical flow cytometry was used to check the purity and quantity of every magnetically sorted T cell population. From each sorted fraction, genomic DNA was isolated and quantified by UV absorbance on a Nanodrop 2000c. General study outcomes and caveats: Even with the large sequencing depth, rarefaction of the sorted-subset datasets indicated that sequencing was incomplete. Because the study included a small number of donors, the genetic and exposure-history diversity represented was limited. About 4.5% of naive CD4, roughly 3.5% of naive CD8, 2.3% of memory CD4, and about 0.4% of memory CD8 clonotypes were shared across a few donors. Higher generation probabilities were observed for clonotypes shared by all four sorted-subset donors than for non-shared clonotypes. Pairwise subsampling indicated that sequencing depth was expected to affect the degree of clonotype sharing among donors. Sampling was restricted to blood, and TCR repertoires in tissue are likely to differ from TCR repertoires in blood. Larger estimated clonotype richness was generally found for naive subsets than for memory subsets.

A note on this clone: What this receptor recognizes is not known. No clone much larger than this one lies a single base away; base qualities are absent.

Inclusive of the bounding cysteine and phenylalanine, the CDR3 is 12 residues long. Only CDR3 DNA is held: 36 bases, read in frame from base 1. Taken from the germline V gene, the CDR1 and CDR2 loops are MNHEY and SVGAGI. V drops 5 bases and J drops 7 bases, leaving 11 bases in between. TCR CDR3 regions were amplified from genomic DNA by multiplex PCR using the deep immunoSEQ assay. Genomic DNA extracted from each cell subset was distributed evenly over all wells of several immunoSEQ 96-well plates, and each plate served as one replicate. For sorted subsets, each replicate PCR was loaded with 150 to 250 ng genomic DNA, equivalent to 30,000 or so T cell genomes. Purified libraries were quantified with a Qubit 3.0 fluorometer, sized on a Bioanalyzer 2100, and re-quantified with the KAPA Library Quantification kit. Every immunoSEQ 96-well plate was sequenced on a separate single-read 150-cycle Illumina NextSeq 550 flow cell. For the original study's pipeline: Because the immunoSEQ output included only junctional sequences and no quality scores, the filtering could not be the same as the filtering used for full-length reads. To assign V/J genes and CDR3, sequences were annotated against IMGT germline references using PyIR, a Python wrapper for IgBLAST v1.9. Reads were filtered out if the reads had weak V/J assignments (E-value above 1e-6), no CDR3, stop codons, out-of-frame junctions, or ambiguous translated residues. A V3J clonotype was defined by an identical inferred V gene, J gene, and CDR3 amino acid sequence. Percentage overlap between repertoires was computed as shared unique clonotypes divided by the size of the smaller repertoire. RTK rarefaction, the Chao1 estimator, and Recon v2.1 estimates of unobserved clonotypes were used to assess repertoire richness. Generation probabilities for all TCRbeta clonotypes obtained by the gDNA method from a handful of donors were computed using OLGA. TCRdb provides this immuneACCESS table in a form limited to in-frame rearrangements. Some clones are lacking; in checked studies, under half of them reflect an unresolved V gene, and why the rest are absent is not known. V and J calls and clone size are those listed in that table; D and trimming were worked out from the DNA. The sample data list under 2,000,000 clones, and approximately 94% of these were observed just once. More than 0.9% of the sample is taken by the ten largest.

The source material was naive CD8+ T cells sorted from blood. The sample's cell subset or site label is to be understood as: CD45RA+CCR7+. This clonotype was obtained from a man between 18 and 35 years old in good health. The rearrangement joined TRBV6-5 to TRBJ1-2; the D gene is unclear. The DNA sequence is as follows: TGTGCCAGCAGTGCCCACGTGGGTGGCTACACCTTC. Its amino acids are CASSAHVGGYTF.